Included here is one T cell receptor beta chain sequence, with context. These data are taken from a study of blood T cell repertoires in COVID-19. Across the whole study: COVID-19 samples from acute and convalescent phases originated in the United States, Italy and Spain. Sources were T cells, B-cell-depleted T cells, or PBMCs; the material itself was cDNA or gDNA.

Authors' methods: Scientists estimated how many nucleated cells there were by amplifying reference gene primers. Clones were read by immunoSEQ multiplex PCR, and TCRdb kept only the in-frame ones, dropping some. The V and J calls and the clone size are those of that table, but D and trimming were determined from the DNA. This repertoire shows about 36,000 clones, about three quarters found once; its top ten account for roughly 2%. CDR1 is LNHNV and CDR2 is YYDKDF in the germline V gene (reference sequence). This CDR3 is 14 amino acids long. V was pared by 3 bases and J by 12 bases, with 18 bases between.

This sequence was found in a man between 60 and 75 years old with active COVID-19. The chain carries TRBV15 and TRBJ2-1, with TRBD2 as a possible D gene (6 bases). The sequenced sample consisted of peripheral blood. CDR3 DNA: TGTGCCACCAGCAGCCGGACTACCCAGAGGTGGCAGTTCTTC. It codes for CATSSRTTQRWQFF.